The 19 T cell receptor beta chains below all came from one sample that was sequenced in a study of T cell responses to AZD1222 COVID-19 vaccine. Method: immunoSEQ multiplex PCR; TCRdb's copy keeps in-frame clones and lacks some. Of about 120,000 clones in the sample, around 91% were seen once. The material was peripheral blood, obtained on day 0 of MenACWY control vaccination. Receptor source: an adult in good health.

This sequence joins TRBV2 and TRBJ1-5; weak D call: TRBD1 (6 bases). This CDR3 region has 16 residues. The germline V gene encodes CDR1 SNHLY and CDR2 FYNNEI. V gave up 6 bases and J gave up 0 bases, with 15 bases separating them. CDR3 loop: CASRGQLPYSNQPQHF. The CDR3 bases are TGTGCCAGCAGAGGACAGCTACCATATAGCAATCAGCCCCAGCATTTT.

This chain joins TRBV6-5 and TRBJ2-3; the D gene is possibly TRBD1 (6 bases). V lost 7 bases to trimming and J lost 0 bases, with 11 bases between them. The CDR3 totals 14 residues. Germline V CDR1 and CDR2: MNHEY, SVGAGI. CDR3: CASTLTGSTDTQYF. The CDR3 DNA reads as TGTGCCAGCACCCTTACAGGGAGCACAGATACGCAGTATTTT.

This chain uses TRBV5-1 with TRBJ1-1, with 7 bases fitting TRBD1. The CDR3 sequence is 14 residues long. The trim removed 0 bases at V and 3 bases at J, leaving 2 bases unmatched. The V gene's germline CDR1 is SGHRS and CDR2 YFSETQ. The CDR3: CASSLDGTDTEAFF. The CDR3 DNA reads TGCGCCAGCAGCTTGGACGGGACAGACACTGAAGCTTTCTTT.

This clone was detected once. CDR3 amino acids: CASSLREGRTDTQYF. The DNA for the CDR3 is TGTGCCAGTAGTTTACGGGAGGGCCGCACAGATACGCAGTATTTT. The chain is built from TRBV19 and TRBJ2-3; 8 bases line up with TRBD2. This CDR3 spans 15 amino acids. V lost 5 bases and J lost 1; bases outside the gene matches: 5. Germline V gene data show CDR1 as LNHDA and CDR2 as SQIVND (reference sequence). Together with reference TRBV19 and TRBJ2-3, the CDR3 gives the full variable domain: DGGITQSPKYLFRKEGQNVTLSCEQNLNHDAMYWYRQDPGQGLRLIYYSQIVNDFQKGDIAEGYSVSREKKESFPLTVTSAQKNPTAFYLCASSLREGRTDTQYFGPGTRLTVL.

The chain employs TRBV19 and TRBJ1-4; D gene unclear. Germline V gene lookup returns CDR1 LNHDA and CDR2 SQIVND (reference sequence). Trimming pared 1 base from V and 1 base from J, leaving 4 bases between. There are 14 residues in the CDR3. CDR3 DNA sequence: TGTGCCAGTAGTATAGGTAGAACTAATGAAAAACTGTTTTTT. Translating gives CASSIGRTNEKLFF.

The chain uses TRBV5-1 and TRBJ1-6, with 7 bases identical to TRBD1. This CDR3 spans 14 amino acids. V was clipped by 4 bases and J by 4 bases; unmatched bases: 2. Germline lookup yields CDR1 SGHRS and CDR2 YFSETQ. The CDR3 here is CASSLTGYNSPLHF. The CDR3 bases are TGCGCCAGCAGCCTGACAGGGTATAATTCACCCCTCCACTTT.

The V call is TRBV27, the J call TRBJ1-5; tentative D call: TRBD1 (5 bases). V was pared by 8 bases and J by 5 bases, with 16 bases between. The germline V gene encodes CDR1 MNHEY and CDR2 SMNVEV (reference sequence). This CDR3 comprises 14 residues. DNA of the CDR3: TGTGCCAGCCACCTCCGGGACGGATATCAGCCCCAGCATTTT. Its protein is CASHLRDGYQPQHF.

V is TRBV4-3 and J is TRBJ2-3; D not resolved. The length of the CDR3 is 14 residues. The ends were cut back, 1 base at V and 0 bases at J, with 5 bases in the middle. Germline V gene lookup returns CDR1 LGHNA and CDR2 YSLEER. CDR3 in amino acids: CASSQGPSTDTQYF. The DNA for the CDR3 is TGCGCCAGCAGCCAAGGGCCTAGCACAGATACGCAGTATTTT.

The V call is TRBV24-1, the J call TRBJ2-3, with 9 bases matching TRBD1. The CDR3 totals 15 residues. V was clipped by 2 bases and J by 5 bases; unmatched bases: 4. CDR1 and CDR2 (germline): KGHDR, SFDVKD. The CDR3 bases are TGTGCCACCAGTGATTACGGGACAGGGCTAGATACGCAGTATTTT. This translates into CATSDYGTGLDTQYF.

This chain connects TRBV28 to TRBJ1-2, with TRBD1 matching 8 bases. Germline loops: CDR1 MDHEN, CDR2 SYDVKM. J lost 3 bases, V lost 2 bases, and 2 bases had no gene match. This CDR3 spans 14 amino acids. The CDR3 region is CASSLEGQDYGYTF. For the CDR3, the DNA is TGTGCCAGCAGTTTAGAGGGACAGGACTATGGCTACACCTTC.

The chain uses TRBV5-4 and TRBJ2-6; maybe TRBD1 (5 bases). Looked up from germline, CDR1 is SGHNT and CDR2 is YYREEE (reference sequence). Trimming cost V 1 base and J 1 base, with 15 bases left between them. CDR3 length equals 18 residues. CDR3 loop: CASSLFHRTLSGANVLTF. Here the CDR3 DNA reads TGTGCCAGCAGCTTGTTTCACAGGACCCTTTCTGGGGCCAACGTCCTGACTTTC.

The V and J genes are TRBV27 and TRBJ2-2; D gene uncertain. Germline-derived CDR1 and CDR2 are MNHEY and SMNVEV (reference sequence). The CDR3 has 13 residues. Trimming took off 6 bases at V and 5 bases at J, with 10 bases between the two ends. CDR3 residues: CASRTLLTGELFF. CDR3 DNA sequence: TGTGCCAGCAGAACCTTATTAACCGGGGAGCTGTTTTTT.

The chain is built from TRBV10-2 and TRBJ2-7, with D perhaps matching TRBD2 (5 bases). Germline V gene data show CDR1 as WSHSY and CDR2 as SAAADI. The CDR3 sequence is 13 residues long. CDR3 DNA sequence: TGCGCTACCAACCCGGGATTCTCCTACGAGCAGTACTTC. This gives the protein CATNPGFSYEQYF.

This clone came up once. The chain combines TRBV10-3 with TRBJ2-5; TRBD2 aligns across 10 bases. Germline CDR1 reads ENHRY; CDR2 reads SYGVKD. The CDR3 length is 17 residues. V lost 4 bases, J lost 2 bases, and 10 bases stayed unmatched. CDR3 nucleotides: TGTGCCATCAGTGGACGTGACCAGACTAGCGGGCAAGAGACCCAGTACTTC. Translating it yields CAISGRDQTSGQETQYF.

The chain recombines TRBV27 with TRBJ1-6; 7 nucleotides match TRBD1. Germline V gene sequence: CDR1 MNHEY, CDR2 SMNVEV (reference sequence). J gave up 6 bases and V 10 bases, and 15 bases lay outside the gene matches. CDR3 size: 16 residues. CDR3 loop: CANLFPTGTVNSPLHF. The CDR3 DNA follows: TGTGCCAACCTTTTTCCGACCGGGACAGTTAATTCACCCCTCCACTTT.

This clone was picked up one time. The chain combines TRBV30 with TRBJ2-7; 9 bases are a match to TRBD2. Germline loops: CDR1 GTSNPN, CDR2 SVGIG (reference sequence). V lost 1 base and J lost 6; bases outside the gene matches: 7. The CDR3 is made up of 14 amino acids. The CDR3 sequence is CAWSGLAGVGEQYF. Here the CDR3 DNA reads TGTGCCTGGAGTGGATTAGCGGGAGTCGGCGAGCAGTACTTC.

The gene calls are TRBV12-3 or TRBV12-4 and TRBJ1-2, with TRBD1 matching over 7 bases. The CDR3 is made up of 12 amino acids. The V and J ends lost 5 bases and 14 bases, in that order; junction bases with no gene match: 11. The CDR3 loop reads CASSTPGQSWTF. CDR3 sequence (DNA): TGTGCCAGCAGTACACCGGGACAGTCTTGGACCTTC.

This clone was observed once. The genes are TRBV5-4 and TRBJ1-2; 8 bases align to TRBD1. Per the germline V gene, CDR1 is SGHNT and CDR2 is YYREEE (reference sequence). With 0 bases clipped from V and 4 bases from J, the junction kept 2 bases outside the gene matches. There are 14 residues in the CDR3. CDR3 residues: CASSLGTGTYGYTF. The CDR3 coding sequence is TGTGCCAGCAGCTTGGGGACAGGGACCTATGGCTACACCTTC.

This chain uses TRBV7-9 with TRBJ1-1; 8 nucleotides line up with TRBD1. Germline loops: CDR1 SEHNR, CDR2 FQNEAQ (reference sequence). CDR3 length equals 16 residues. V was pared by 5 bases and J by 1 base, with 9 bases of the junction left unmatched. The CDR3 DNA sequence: TGTGCCAGCAGCCCGGGGGACAGGACTCCGAACACTGAAGCTTTCTTT. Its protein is CASSPGDRTPNTEAFF.